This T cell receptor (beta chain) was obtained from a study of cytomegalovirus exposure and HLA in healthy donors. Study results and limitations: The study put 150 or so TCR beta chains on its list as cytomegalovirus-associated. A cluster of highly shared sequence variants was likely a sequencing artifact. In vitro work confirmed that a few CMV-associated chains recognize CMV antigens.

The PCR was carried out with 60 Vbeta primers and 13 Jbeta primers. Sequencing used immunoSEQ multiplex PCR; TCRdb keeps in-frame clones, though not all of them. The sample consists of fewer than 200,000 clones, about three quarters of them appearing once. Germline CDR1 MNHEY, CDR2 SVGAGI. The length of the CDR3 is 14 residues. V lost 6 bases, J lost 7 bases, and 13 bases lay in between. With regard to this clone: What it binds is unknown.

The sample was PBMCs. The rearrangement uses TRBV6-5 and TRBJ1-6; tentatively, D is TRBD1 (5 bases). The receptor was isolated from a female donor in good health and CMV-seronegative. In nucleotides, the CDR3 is TGTGCCAGCAGCCCCCAGGGCTTGAATTCACCCCTCCACTTT. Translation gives CASSPQGLNSPLHF.